Below are 14 T cell receptor beta chains sequenced from a single sample in a study of T cell responses to AZD1222 COVID-19 vaccine. The method was immunoSEQ multiplex PCR; TCRdb's version includes in-frame clones alone and lacks a portion of them. Of 150,000 or so clones detected, more than 85% appear once; the ten largest clones hold about 1.3%. Specimen: peripheral blood, collected on day 0 of AZD1222 vaccination. The receptors were gathered from an adult in good health.

The chain has TRBV18 and TRBJ1-5; perhaps TRBD1 as D (5 bases). V lost 8 bases and J lost 0, with 29 bases in between. Germline V lookup: CDR1 KGHSH, CDR2 LQKENI. CDR3 length: 20 residues. In DNA, the CDR3 is TGTGCCAGCACACAACTTCCCCGGGACGAGGGTGCGTATAGCAATCAGCCCCAGCATTTT. This sequence encodes CASTQLPRDEGAYSNQPQHF.

In nucleotides, the CDR3 is TGTGCCACCTTACCGGGACTAATCACAGATACGCAGTATTTT. This sequence encodes CATLPGLITDTQYF. V and J are TRBV28 and TRBJ2-3; 7 bases agree with TRBD2. The J segment lost 2 bases and the V segment lost 10 bases, leaving 9 bases of the junction unmatched. CDR3 length: 14 residues. Per germline, CDR1 MDHEN and CDR2 SYDVKM.

The chain recombines TRBV9 with TRBJ1-6; weak D call: TRBD1 (5 bases). V gave up 2 bases and J gave up 7 bases, with 16 bases separating them. In germline, CDR1 is SGDLS, CDR2 YYNGEE. The CDR3 is 16 amino acids. In DNA form, the CDR3 reads TGTGCCAGCAGCGTCGCCCCGGGGCCTGAGAATTCACCCCTCCACTTT. Translation: CASSVAPGPENSPLHF.

The chain recombines TRBV2 with TRBJ2-1; tentatively, D is TRBD2 (6 bases). Germline lookup yields CDR1 SNHLY and CDR2 FYNNEI. The germline V and J ends were trimmed by 6 bases and 6 bases, with 27 bases remaining between them. The CDR3 is 18 amino acids. CDR3 in amino acids: CASSPGLAGNLRANEQFF. DNA of the CDR3: TGTGCCAGCAGCCCGGGACTTGCGGGGAATCTGAGGGCCAATGAGCAGTTCTTC.

The J gene is TRBJ2-3, the V gene TRBV7-2; 10 nucleotides match TRBD2. V was clipped by 0 bases and J by 2 bases; unmatched bases: 11. The CDR3 is 19 residues long. Germline values: CDR1 SGHTA, CDR2 FQGNSA. The DNA of the CDR3 is TGTGCCAGCAGCTTAGCACTAGCGGGGAGGAGGATCAACACAGATACGCAGTATTTT. It codes for CASSLALAGRRINTDTQYF.

The chain's CDR3 is CASTGTWGSNYEQYF. The CDR3 DNA follows: TGTGCCAGCACCGGGACTTGGGGGTCGAACTACGAGCAGTACTTC. The J gene is TRBJ2-7, the V gene TRBV7-2; weak D call: TRBD2 (6 bases). V lost 7 bases and J 3 bases, leaving 19 bases between the germline ends. The CDR3 covers 15 residues. Germline V gene data show CDR1 as SGHTA and CDR2 as FQGNSA.

This chain joins TRBV6-5 and TRBJ2-2; TRBD2 matches at 13 bases. The CDR3 is 15 amino acids. Losses at the gene ends were 8 bases for V and 7 bases for J; bases not matched to a gene: 7. Germline CDR1 MNHEY, CDR2 SVGAGI. CDR3 coding DNA: TGTGCCAGCGGGTCGACTAGCGGGAGGATCGGGGAGCTGTTTTTT. It translates to CASGSTSGRIGELFF.

V gene TRBV7-8 combines with J gene TRBJ2-1, with 9 bases aligning to TRBD2. The trim removed 5 bases at V and 3 bases at J, leaving 8 bases unmatched. Germline V gene data show CDR1 as SGHVS and CDR2 as FQNEAQ. This CDR3 contains 16 residues. The CDR3 DNA reads TGTGCCAGCAGCCCCTCTAGCGGGAATTTCTACAATGAGCAGTTCTTC. Amino acids: CASSPSSGNFYNEQFF.

This sequence joins TRBV28 and TRBJ1-5; D ambiguous. Looked up from germline, CDR1 is MDHEN and CDR2 is SYDVKM. The CDR3 contains 14 residues. The V end lost 6 bases, the J end lost 3 bases, and 12 bases lay between the germline ends. The CDR3 DNA sequence: TGTGCCAGCAGCTCAGAATGGAACAATCAGCCCCAGCATTTT. It is translated as CASSSEWNNQPQHF.

The V and J genes are TRBV6-5 and TRBJ1-6; no clear D. This CDR3 is built from 14 residues. The germline V gene has CDR1 MNHEY and CDR2 SVGAGI. Trimming stripped 3 bases from V and 9 bases from J, with 12 bases between. CDR3 bases: TGTGCCAGCAGTTATACGGCGGGGATTTCACCCCTCCACTTT. Translated: CASSYTAGISPLHF.

The V call is TRBV27, the J call TRBJ2-7; tentatively, D is TRBD1 (6 bases). This CDR3 is 15 amino acids long. Germline V gene sequence: CDR1 MNHEY, CDR2 SMNVEV (reference sequence). Trimming pared 5 bases from V and 0 bases from J, leaving 14 bases between. CDR3 sequence: CASSDLRDNSYEQYF. The CDR3 DNA reads as TGTGCCAGCAGTGACCTCCGGGACAACTCCTACGAGCAGTACTTC.

The chain joins TRBV28 to TRBJ2-3; possible D gene TRBD1, 6 bases. This CDR3 has 15 residues. The V gene lost 5 bases and the J gene lost 1 base, with 13 bases spanning the gap. CDR1 MDHEN and CDR2 SYDVKM come from the germline V gene. The CDR3 sequence is CASSPQGTGTDTQYF. The CDR3 nucleotides are TGTGCCAGCAGTCCCCAGGGGACCGGCACAGATACGCAGTATTTT.

The J gene is TRBJ2-1, the V gene TRBV2; 10 nucleotides agree with TRBD1. Germline V gene sequence: CDR1 SNHLY, CDR2 FYNNEI. The trim removed 6 bases at V and 4 bases at J, leaving 6 bases unmatched. This CDR3 is built from 15 residues. CDR3: CASRPGTGAYNEQFF. DNA of the CDR3: TGTGCCAGCAGGCCTGGGACAGGGGCTTACAATGAGCAGTTCTTC.

The rearrangement joins TRBV6-2 or TRBV6-3 to TRBJ2-1, with 9 bases that match TRBD1. The J segment lost 9 bases and the V segment lost 5 bases, leaving 17 bases of the junction unmatched. The CDR3 runs to 17 residues. Germline CDR1 reads MNHEY; CDR2 reads SVGEGT. The CDR3 loop is CASSPGTRTGASAEQFF. DNA of the CDR3: TGTGCCAGCAGTCCGGGGACCCGGACAGGGGCTTCCGCTGAGCAGTTCTTC.